Presented here are 7 T cell receptor beta chains from one specimen sequenced in a study of control samples from healthy donors and cancer patients (dated by TCRdb to between 2020 and 2021). The method was the immunoSEQ multiplex PCR assay. TCRdb limited this immuneACCESS table to in-frame rearrangements with V and J called. A share of clones is missing; checked studies link under half to unresolved V genes, and the rest is unexplained. Present in this sample are fewer than 500,000 clones, around nine tenths of which were seen just once. The ten largest clones add up to around 6.8% of the sample. Sequenced material: PBMCs. These receptors originate from a man in his forties or fifties with head and neck cancer.

The rearrangement uses TRBV24-1 and TRBJ2-5; the match to TRBD1 covers 10 bases. Germline CDR1 KGHDR, CDR2 SFDVKD. The CDR3 covers 16 residues. Trimming at V came to 8 bases and at J to 2 bases, leaving 10 bases not matched to a gene. The CDR3 sequence is CATINTWTGGQETQYF. CDR3 bases: TGTGCCACCATCAACACTTGGACAGGGGGGCAAGAGACCCAGTACTTC.

This chain joins TRBV27 and TRBJ1-5, with a tentative D call TRBD1 (5 bases). This CDR3 spans 14 amino acids. The V gene's germline CDR1 is MNHEY and CDR2 SMNVEV (reference sequence). V was trimmed by 5 bases and J by 5 bases, leaving 13 bases between them. The CDR3 DNA sequence: TGTGCCAGCAGTCACCAACTGACAGATCAGCCCCAGCATTTT. It is translated as CASSHQLTDQPQHF.

The rearrangement links TRBV6-1 to TRBJ1-2; 9 bases match TRBD1. Germline CDR1 reads MNHNS; CDR2 reads SASEGT. The CDR3 is 14 amino acids. V shed 3 bases, J shed 7 bases, and the junction held 6 bases outside the gene matches. For the CDR3, the DNA is TGTGCCAGCAGTGACCCCGGGACAGGGTTTGGCTACACCTTC. This encodes CASSDPGTGFGYTF.

V and J are TRBV6-1 and TRBJ2-2; D uncertain. Looked up from germline, CDR1 is MNHNS and CDR2 is SASEGT. The CDR3 runs 12 residues. V lost 0 bases and J lost 13, with 9 bases in between. Here the CDR3 reads CASSEATSMLFF. CDR3 DNA: TGTGCCAGCAGTGAAGCTACGAGCATGCTGTTTTTT.

The chain recombines TRBV10-2 with TRBJ2-7; TRBD1 might be the D (5 bases). The germline gives CDR1 WSHSY, CDR2 SAAADI. Trimming took 4 bases from V and 3 from J, leaving 10 bases between them. The CDR3 sequence is 13 residues long. For the CDR3, the DNA is TGCGCCAGCAGTGGCTCAGGGTTCTACGAGCAGTACTTC. Translating it yields CASSGSGFYEQYF.

The chain recombines TRBV10-1 with TRBJ2-1; TRBD2 matches 11 bases. The CDR3 has 15 residues. V shed 7 bases, J shed 4 bases, and the junction held 6 bases outside the gene matches. Germline V gives CDR1 WNHNN, CDR2 SYGVQD (reference sequence). CDR3 residues: CASTPGTSGYNEQFF. The CDR3 DNA is TGCGCCAGCACTCCTGGGACTAGCGGTTACAATGAGCAGTTCTTC.

The V call is TRBV5-1, the J call TRBJ2-5; 7 bases map to TRBD2. Germline V lookup: CDR1 SGHRS, CDR2 YFSETQ. The V segment lost 4 bases and the J segment 1 base; nucleotides outside the gene matches: 13. This CDR3 has 17 amino acids. CDR3 in DNA: TGCGCCAGCAGCCCGGGGAGGGTGAGCGGGACCCAAGAGACCCAGTACTTC. Its protein product is CASSPGRVSGTQETQYF.